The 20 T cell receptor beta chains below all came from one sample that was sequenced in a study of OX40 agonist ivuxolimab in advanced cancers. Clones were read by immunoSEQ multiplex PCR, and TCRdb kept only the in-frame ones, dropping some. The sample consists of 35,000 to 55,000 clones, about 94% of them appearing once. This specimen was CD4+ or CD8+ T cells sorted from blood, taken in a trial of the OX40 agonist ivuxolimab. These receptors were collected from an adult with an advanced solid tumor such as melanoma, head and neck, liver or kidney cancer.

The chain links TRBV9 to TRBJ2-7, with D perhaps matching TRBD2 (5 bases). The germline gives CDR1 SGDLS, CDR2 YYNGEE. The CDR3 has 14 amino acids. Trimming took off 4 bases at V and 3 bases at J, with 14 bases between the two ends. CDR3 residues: CASSPAGLNYEQYF. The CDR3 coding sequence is TGTGCCAGCAGCCCTGCAGGACTGAACTACGAGCAGTACTTC.

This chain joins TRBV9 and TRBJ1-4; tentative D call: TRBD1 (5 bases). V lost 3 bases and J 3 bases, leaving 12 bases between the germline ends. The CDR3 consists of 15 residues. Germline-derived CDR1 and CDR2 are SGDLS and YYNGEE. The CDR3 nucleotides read TGTGCCAGCAGCGAGGGGCGTATTTCTAATGAAAAACTGTTTTTT. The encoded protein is CASSEGRISNEKLFF.

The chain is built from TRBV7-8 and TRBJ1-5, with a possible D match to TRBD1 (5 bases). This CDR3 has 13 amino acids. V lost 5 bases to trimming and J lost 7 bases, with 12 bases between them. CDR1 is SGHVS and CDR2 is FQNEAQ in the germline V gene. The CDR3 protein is CASSVDSPQPQHF. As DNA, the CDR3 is TGTGCCAGCAGCGTAGACAGCCCGCAGCCCCAGCATTTT.

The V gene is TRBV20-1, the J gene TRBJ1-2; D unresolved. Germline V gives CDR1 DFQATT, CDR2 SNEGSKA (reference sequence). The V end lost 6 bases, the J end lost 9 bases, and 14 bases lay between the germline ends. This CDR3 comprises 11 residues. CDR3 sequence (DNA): TGCAGTGCCCGTCAGGATTCCAGCTACACCTTC. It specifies CSARQDSSYTF.

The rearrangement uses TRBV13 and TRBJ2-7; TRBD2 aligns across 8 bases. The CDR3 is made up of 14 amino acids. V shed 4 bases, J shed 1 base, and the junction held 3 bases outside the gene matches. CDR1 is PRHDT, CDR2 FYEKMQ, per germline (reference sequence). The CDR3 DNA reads TGTGCCAGCAGCTCGGGACTAGTTTCCTACGAGCAGTACTTC. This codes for CASSSGLVSYEQYF.

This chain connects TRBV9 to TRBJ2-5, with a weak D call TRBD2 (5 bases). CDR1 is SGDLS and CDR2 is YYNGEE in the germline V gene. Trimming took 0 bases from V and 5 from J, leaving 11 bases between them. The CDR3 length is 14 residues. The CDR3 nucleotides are TGTGCCAGCAGCGTAGGTGAGGGTGGGGAGACCCAGTACTTC. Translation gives CASSVGEGGETQYF.

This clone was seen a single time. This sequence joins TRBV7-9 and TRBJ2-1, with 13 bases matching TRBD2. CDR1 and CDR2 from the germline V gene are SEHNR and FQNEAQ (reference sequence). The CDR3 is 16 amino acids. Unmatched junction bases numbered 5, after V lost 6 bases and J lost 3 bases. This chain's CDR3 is CASRGGLAGDYNEQFF. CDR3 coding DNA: TGTGCCAGCAGAGGTGGACTAGCGGGAGACTACAATGAGCAGTTCTTC.

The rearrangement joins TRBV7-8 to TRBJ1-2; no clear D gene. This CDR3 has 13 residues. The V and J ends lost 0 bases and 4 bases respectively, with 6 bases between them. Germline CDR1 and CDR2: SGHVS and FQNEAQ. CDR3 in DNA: TGTGCCAGCAGCTTAGCCGGTTCCTATGGCTACACCTTC. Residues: CASSLAGSYGYTF.

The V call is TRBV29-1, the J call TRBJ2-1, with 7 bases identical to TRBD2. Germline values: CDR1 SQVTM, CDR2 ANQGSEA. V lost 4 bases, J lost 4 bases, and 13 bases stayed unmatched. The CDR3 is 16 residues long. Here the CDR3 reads CSVGGSGEGPYNEQFF. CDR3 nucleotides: TGCAGCGTTGGGGGCAGCGGGGAGGGCCCTTACAATGAGCAGTTCTTC.

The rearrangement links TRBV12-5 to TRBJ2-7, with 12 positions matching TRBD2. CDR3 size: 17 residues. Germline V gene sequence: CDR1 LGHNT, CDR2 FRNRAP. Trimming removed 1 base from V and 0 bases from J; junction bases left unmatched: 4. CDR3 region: CASGLEGLAGYSYEQYF. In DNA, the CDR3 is TGTGCTAGTGGTTTGGAGGGACTAGCGGGTTACTCCTACGAGCAGTACTTC.

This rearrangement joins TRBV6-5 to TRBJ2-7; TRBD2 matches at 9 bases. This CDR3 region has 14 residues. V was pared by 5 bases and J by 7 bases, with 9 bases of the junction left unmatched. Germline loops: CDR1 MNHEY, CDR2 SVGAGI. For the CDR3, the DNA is TGTGCCAGCAGTCCCTTGAAAGCGGGAGGAGAGCAGTACTTC. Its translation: CASSPLKAGGEQYF.

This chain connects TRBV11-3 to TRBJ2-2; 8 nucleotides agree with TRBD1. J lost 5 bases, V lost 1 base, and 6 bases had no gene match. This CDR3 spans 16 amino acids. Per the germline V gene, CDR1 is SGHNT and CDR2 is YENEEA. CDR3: CASSLGRQGKTGELFF. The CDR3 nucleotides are TGTGCCAGCAGCTTAGGGAGACAGGGGAAGACCGGGGAGCTGTTTTTT.

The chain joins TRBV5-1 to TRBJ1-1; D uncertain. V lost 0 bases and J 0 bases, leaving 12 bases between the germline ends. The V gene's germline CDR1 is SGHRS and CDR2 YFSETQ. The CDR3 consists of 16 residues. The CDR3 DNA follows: TGCGCCAGCAGCTTGGAGTGGGGATTAATGAACACTGAAGCTTTCTTT. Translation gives CASSLEWGLMNTEAFF.

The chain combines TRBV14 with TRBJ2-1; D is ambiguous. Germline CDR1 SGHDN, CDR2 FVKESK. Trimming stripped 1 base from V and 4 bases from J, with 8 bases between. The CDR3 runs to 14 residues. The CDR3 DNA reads TGTGCCAGCAGCCAAGGTCAGGTGTACAATGAGCAGTTCTTC. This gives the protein CASSQGQVYNEQFF. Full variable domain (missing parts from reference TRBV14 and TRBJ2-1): EAGVTQFPSHSVIEKGQTVTLRCDPISGHDNLYWYRRVMGKEIKFLLHFVKESKQDESGMPNNRFLAERTGGTYSTLKVQPAELEDSGVYFCASSQGQVYNEQFFGPGTRLTVL.

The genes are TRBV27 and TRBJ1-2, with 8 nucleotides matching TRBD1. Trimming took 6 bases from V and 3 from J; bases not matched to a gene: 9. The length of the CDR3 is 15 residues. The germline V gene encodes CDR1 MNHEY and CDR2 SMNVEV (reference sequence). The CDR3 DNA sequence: TGTGCCAGCAGCCCTGGACAGGGCCCCCACTATGGCTACACCTTC. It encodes CASSPGQGPHYGYTF.

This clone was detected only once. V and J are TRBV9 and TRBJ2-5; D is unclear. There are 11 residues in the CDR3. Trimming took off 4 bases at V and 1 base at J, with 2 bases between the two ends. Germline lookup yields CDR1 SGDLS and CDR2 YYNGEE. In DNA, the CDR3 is TGTGCCAGCAGCACCCAAGAGACCCAGTACTTC. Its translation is CASSTQETQYF.

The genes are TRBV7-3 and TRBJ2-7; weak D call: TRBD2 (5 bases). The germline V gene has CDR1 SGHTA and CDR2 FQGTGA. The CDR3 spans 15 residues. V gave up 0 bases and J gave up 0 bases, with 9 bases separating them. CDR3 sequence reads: CASSLTVGSSYEQYF. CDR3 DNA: TGTGCCAGCAGCTTAACGGTTGGGAGCTCCTACGAGCAGTACTTC.

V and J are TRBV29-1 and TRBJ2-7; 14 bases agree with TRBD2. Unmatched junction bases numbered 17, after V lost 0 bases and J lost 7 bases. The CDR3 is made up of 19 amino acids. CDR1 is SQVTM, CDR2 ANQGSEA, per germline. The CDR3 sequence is CSVEDRGTSGRLPSREQYF. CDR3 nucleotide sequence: TGCAGCGTTGAAGATAGGGGGACTAGCGGGAGACTGCCGTCAAGGGAGCAGTACTTC.

Here the CDR3 DNA reads TGTGCCAGTAGTATACGTCGGGAGTCGAACACCGGGGAGCTGTTTTTT. This translates into CASSIRRESNTGELFF. This sequence joins TRBV19 and TRBJ2-2; a weak D match, TRBD2 (6 bases). Germline CDR1 LNHDA, CDR2 SQIVND (reference sequence). The V end was cut by 2 bases, the J end by 0 bases, with 10 bases between. This CDR3 is 16 amino acids long.

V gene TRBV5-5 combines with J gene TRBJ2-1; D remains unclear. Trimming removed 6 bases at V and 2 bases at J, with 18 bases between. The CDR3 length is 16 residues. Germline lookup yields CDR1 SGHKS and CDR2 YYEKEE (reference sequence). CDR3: CASIPPGVFTYNEQFF. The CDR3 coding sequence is TGTGCCAGCATCCCGCCTGGGGTATTCACCTACAATGAGCAGTTCTTC. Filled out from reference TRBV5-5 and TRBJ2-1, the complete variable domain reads DAGVTQSPTHLIKTRGQQVTLRCSPISGHKSVSWYQQVLGQGPQFIFQYYEKEERGRGNFPDRFSARQFPNYSSELNVNALLLGDSALYLCASIPPGVFTYNEQFFGPGTRLTVL.